This TCR beta chain was captured in a study of blood T cells in healthy people across ages. Across the study: Using template switching, researchers captured about one barcoded beta molecule for each two T cells. Study outcomes and limitations: Comparison with aged donors showed that long-lived donors had more naive CD4+ cells and higher diversity. Roughly linear declines in TCR beta diversity per million T cells occurred with age.

This clonotype was counted between two and nine times. Its antigen remains unidentified. Next came a second PCR, run for about 7 to 12 cycles, which used a sample-barcoded 5' primer along with a J-beta primer mix. Each CDR3 protein is one row after TCRdb ran MiXCR on the 5' RACE reads. Of roughly 1.7 million distinct CDR3 sequences in the sample, approximately 32% were seen once. Germline-derived CDR1 and CDR2 are SGDLS and YYNGEE. The V and J ends lost 0 bases and 4 bases, in that order; junction bases with no gene match: 6. The CDR3 is 16 amino acids. The sample comprised blood. The genes are TRBV9 and TRBJ2-3, with 9 positions matching TRBD2. The clonotype originates from a woman in her twenties or thirties in good health. The CDR3 nucleotides read TGTGCCAGCAGCGTAGGAAGCGGGGGGCGCCCAGATACGCAGTATTTT. The encoded protein is CASSVGSGGRPDTQYF.